These T cell receptor beta chains were read from a single sample in a study of CD8 T cells in Susac syndrome. MiXCR, run by TCRdb on the immunoSEQ multiplex PCR reads, gives a single entry per CDR3 protein. Altogether approximately 260,000 distinct CDR3 sequences are present, 90% to 96% being singletons, with the ten largest covering about 0.1%. The material sequenced was CD4+ T cells from PBMCs. All receptors derive from a human donor with Susac syndrome. CDR3s include the opening cysteine and the closing phenylalanine or tryptophan. A D gene is named only where the DNA matches it firmly. A row's size may be missing; if present it is once, few, many or a size class.

>TRBD2|TRBV20-1|TRBJ2-4|-
TGCAGTGCTCCGGGACTACCTACTGAAGCCAAAAACATTCAGTACTTC
CSAPGLPTEAKNIQYF
>TRBD1|TRBV9|TRBJ2-7|-
TGTGCCAGCAGCCCAACCGGGACAGGGGGCGGGGAGCAGTACTTC
CASSPTGTGGGEQYF
>-|TRBV25-1|TRBJ1-5|-
TGTGCCAGCAGTGAAGGGGCCCGTCCTCAGCCCCAGCATTTT
CASSEGARPQPQHF
>-|TRBV15|TRBJ2-7|once
TGTGCCACCAGCCCCTCCCGGGGAATAGAGCAGTACTTC
CATSPSRGIEQYF
>-|TRBV20-1|TRBJ1-5|-
TGCAGTGCTAGTCGAGACAGAGGCAATCAGCCCCAGCATTTT
CSASRDRGNQPQHF
>-|TRBV29-1|TRBJ1-2|-
TGCAGCGCCAATAACTTACCAGCTAACTATGGCTACACCTTC
CSANNLPANYGYTF
>-|TRBV28|TRBJ2-5|-
TGTGCCAGCAGTCCCCGGTTCGAGGCCCAGTACTTC
CASSPRFEAQYF
>-|TRBV7-9|TRBJ2-1|-
TGTGCCAGCAGCGAGGGGACGAGGAGCTCCTACAATGAGCAGTTCTTC
CASSEGTRSSYNEQFF
>TRBD2|TRBV20-1|TRBJ2-7|-
TGCAGTGCTCCGGGACTAGAAGGCTACGAGCAGTACTTC
CSAPGLEGYEQYF
>TRBD2|TRBV3-1|TRBJ2-7|-
TGTGCCAGCAGGCCTAGCGGACCCTACGAGCAGTACTTC
CASRPSGPYEQYF
>-|TRBV3-1|TRBJ2-7|-
TGTGCCAGCAGCCAATCTAACGAGCAGTACTTC
CASSQSNEQYF
>-|TRBV5-6|TRBJ2-7|-
TGTGCCAGCAGCTTGGCCTGGCACCAAGGCCTATACGAGCAGTACTTC
CASSLAWHQGLYEQYF
>-|TRBV9|TRBJ2-1|-
TGTGCCAGCAGCACCCGTCCTTGGCAGCCTTTAACGAATGAGCAGTTCTTC
CASSTRPWQPLTNEQFF